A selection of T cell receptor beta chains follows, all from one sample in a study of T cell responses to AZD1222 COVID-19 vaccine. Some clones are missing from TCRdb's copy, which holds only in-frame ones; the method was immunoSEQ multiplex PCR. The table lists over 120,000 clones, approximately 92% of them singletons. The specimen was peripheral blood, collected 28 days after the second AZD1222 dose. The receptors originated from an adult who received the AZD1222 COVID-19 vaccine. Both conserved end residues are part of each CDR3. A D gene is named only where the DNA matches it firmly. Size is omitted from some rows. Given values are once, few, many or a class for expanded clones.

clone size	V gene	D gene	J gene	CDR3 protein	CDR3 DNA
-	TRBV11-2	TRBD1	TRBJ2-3	CASSPRTGGLTDTQYF	TGTGCCAGCAGCCCGAGGACAGGGGGTTTGACAGATACGCAGTATTTT
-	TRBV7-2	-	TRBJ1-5	CASSFYTGSNQPQHF	TGTGCCAGCAGCTTTTATACAGGGAGCAATCAGCCCCAGCATTTT
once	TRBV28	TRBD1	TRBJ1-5	CASSSGAGGQPQHF	TGTGCCAGCAGTTCGGGGGCAGGGGGCCAGCCCCAGCATTTT
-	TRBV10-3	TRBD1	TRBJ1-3	CAIGGTGAGNTIYF	TGTGCCATCGGCGGGACAGGGGCTGGAAACACCATATATTTT
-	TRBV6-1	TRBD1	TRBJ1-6	CASSEGGQGGSPLHF	TGTGCCAGCAGTGAGGGTGGACAGGGGGGTTCACCCCTCCACTTT
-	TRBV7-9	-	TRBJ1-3	CASSSSGGGSNTIYF	TGTGCCAGCAGCAGTAGCGGTGGCGGGTCAAACACCATATATTTT
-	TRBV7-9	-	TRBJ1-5	CASSLARGNNQPQHF	TGTGCCAGCAGCCTTGCGCGAGGGAACAATCAGCCCCAGCATTTT
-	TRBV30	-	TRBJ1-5	CAWSVLGNQPQHF	TGTGCCTGGAGTGTACTTGGGAATCAGCCCCAGCATTTT
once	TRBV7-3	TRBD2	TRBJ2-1	CASSPSGTYNEQFF	TGTGCCAGCAGCCCTAGCGGGACCTACAATGAGCAGTTCTTC
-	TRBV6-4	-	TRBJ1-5	CASLINQPQHF	TGTGCCAGCCTAATTAATCAGCCCCAGCATTTT
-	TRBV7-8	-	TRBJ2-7	CASSLERLSYEQYF	TGTGCCAGCAGCTTAGAACGCCTATCCTACGAGCAGTACTTC
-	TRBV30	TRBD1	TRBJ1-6	CAWGQGTWGNSPLHF	TGTGCCTGGGGACAGGGGACCTGGGGAAATTCACCCCTCCACTTT
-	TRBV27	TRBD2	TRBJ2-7	CASSLAGEGTYEQYF	TGTGCCAGCAGTTTAGCGGGAGAAGGCACCTACGAGCAGTACTTC
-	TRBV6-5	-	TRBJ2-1	CASSYLNEQFF	TGTGCCAGCAGTTACCTTAATGAGCAGTTCTTC
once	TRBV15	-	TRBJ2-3	CATSRDLVTDTQYF	TGTGCCACCAGCAGAGATCTGGTTACAGATACGCAGTATTTT
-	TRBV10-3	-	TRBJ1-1	CASRGMNTEAFF	TGTGCCAGTCGGGGCATGAACACTGAAGCTTTCTTT
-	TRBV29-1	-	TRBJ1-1	CSVLGAATEAFF	TGCAGCGTCCTGGGGGCGGCCACTGAAGCTTTCTTT
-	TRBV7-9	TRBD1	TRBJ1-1	CASSLQGVNEAFF	TGTGCCAGCAGTTTACAGGGGGTGAATGAAGCTTTCTTT
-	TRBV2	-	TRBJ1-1	CASSLTGGSTEAFF	TGTGCCAGCAGTCTCACGGGTGGGAGCACTGAAGCTTTCTTT
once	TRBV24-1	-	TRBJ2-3	CATSDPSRGHPTDTQYF	TGTGCCACCAGTGACCCCTCGAGGGGACACCCCACAGATACGCAGTATTTT
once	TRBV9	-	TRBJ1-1	CASSVALGQEGTEAFF	TGTGCCAGCAGCGTAGCCCTGGGCCAAGAGGGCACTGAAGCTTTCTTT
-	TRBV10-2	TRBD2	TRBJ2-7	CASSESRTSDTYEEQYF	TGCGCCAGCAGTGAGTCGAGGACTAGCGATACCTACGAAGAGCAGTACTTC
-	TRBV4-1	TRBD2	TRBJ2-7	CASSQDAREVSYEQYF	TGCGCCAGCAGCCAAGATGCTCGGGAGGTTAGCTACGAGCAGTACTTC
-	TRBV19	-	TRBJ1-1	CASEVRGATEAFF	TGTGCCAGTGAAGTCAGGGGCGCGACTGAAGCTTTCTTT
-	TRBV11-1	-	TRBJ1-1	CASSLQGNTEAFF	TGTGCCAGCAGCTTGCAGGGAAACACTGAAGCTTTCTTT
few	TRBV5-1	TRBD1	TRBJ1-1	CASSLRTGGLSFF	TGCGCCAGCAGCTTAAGGACAGGGGGTTTATCTTTCTTT
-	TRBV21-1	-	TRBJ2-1	CASSKALGNYNEQFF	TGTGCCAGCAGCAAAGCGCTAGGCAATTACAATGAGCAGTTCTTC
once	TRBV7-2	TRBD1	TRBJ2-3	CASSFTGGGTDTQYF	TGTGCCAGCAGCTTTACAGGGGGCGGGACAGATACGCAGTATTTT
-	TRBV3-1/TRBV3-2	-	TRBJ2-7	CASSQDPGKEGSYEQYF	TGTGCCAGCAGCCAAGACCCTGGGAAGGAAGGCTCCTACGAGCAGTACTTC
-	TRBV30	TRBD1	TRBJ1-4	CAWSTGGRGDEKLFF	TGTGCCTGGAGTACCGGCGGCAGGGGGGATGAAAAACTGTTTTTT
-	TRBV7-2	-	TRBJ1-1	CASSLELNTEAFF	TGTGCCAGCAGCTTAGAACTGAACACTGAAGCTTTCTTT
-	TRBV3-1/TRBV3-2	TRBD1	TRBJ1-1	CASSQDGTGPEAFF	TGTGCCAGCAGCCAAGATGGGACAGGGCCCGAAGCTTTCTTT
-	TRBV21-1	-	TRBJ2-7	CASTTGGSGEQYF	TGTGCCAGCACCACAGGGGGAAGTGGCGAGCAGTACTTC